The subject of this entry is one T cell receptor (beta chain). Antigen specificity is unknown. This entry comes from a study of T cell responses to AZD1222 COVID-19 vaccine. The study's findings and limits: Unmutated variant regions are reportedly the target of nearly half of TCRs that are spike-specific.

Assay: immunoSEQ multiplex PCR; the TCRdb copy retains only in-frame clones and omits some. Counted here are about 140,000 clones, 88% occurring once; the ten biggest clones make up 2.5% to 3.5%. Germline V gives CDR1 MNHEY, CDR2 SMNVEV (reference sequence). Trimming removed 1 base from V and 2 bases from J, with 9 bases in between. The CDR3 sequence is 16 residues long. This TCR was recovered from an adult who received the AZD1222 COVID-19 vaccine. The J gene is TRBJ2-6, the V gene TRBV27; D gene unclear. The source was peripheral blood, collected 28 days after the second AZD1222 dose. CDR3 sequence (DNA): TGTGCCAGCAGTTTATTTCCTGGGACTGGGGCCAACGTCCTGACTTTC. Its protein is CASSLFPGTGANVLTF. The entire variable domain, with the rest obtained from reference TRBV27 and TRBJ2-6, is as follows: EAQVTQNPRYLITVTGKKLTVTCSQNMNHEYMSWYRQDPGLGLRQIYYSMNVEVTDKGDVPEGYKVSRKEKRNFPLILESPSPNQTSLYFCASSLFPGTGANVLTFGAGSRLTVL.